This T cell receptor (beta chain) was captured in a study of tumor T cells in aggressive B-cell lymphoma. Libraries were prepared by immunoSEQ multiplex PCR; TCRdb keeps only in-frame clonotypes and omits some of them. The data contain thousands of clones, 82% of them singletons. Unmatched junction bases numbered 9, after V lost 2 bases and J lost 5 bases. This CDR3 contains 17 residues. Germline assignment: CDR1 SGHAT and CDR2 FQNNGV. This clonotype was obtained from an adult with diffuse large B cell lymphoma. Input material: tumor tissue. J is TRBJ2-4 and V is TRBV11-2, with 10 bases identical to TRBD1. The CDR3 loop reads CASSLWPGQGSQNIQYF. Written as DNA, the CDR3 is TGTGCCAGCAGCTTATGGCCGGGACAGGGGAGTCAAAACATTCAGTACTTC. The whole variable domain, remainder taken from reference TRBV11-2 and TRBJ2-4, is EAGVAQSPRYKIIEKRQSVAFWCNPISGHATLYWYQQILGQGPKLLIQFQNNGVVDDSQLPKDRFSAERLKGVDSTLKIQPAKLEDSAVYLCASSLWPGQGSQNIQYFGAGTRLSVL.